This T cell receptor (beta chain) was observed in a study of blood T cell repertoires in COVID-19. Study-level background: Sample material is recorded as cDNA or gDNA derived from T cells, B-cell-depleted T cells, or PBMCs.

In the authors' methods: The assay estimated nucleated cells by amplifying reference gene primers. The assay was immunoSEQ multiplex PCR, and TCRdb's table has in-frame clones only and misses some. V, J and clone size derive from that table, while D and trimming were established from the DNA sequence. Of some 200,000 clones listed, 70% to 90% are singletons. This CDR3 comprises 16 residues. Trimming pared 2 bases from V and 7 bases from J, leaving 18 bases between. Germline-derived CDR1 and CDR2 are KGHDR and SFDVKD. This receptor was identified in a man in his forties or fifties who had recovered from COVID-19. Specimen: peripheral blood. The V gene is TRBV24-1, the J gene TRBJ2-3, with D possibly TRBD2 on 5 matching bases. CDR3 region: CATSDWGAGEVYTQYF. CDR3 coding DNA: TGTGCCACCAGTGATTGGGGAGCAGGAGAGGTGTATACGCAGTATTTT.